In this sample, the clone carrying this T cell receptor beta chain is medium-sized (0.01 to 0.1%). Antigen specificity is unknown. The source of the sample is a study of metastatic and nonmetastatic thyroid tumors. Study in general: Repertoire comparisons spanned blood and tumor or nodule tissue from malignant and benign thyroid patients.

Thyroid surgery was performed in patients who had received no treatment beforehand. Germline V gene lookup returns CDR1 DFQATT and CDR2 SNEGSKA (reference sequence). V was pared by 5 bases and J by 4 bases, with 9 bases between. The CDR3 loop spans 12 amino acids. Study results and limitations: In blood and tumor, TCR beta diversity was reportedly significantly higher in malignant thyroid tumors than in benign nodules.

Original processing methods: Variation in CDR3 across clinicopathological groups served as the basis for constructing a distant-metastasis classifier in papillary thyroid cancer. Via MiXCR, TCRdb re-called the PCR reads. The V and J calls, along with clone size, are taken from TCRdb and not from the paper's own processing. The data hold some 11,000 clones, with over 20% observed a single time. The gene calls are TRBV20-1 and TRBJ1-5; perhaps TRBD1 as D (6 bases). Sequencing input: adjacent normal tissue. This receptor was identified in a female donor with papillary thyroid cancer or a benign thyroid nodule (not recorded which). Some clones in this sample may be carry-over from other donors' samples. CDR3 DNA: TGCAGTGCTGCCAGGGGTAATCAGCCCCAGCATTTT. Translation gives CSAARGNQPQHF.